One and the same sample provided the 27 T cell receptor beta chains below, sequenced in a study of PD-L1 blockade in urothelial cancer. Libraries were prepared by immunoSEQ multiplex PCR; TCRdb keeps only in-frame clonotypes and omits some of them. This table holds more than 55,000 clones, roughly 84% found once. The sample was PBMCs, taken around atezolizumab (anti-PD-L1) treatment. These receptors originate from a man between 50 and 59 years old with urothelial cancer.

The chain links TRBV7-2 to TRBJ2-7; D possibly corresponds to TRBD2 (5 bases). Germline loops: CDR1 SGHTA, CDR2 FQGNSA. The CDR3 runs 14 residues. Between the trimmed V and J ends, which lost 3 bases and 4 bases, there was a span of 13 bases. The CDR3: CASSFRGTFYEQYF. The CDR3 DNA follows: TGTGCCAGCAGCTTCCGGGGAACTTTTTACGAGCAGTACTTC.

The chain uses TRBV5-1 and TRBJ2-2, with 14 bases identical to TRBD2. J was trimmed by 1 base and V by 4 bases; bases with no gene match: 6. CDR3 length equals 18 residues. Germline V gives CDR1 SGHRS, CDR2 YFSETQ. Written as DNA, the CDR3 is TGCGCCAGCAGCCCCTGGACTAGCGGGAGGCAGAACACCGGGGAGCTGTTTTTT. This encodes CASSPWTSGRQNTGELFF.

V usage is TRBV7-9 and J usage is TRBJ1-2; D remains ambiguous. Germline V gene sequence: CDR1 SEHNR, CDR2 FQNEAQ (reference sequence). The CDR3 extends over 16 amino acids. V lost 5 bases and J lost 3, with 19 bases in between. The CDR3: CASSQAPLFLDYGYTF. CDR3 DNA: TGTGCCAGCAGCCAGGCTCCCCTCTTCTTGGACTATGGCTACACCTTC.

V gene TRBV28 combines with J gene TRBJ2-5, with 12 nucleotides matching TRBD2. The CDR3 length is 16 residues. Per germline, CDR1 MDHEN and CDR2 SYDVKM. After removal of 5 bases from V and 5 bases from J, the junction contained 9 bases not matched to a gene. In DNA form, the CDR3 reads TGTGCCAGCAGTCCCGCTAGCGGGAGGGCCTCGGAGACCCAGTACTTC. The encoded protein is CASSPASGRASETQYF.

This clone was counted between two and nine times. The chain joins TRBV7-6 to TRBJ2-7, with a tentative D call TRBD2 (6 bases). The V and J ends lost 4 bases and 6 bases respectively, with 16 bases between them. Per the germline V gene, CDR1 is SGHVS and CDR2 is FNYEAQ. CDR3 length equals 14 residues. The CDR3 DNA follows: TGTGCCAGCAGCTCGGAGGGGCGGGGAGGCGAGCAGTACTTC. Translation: CASSSEGRGGEQYF.

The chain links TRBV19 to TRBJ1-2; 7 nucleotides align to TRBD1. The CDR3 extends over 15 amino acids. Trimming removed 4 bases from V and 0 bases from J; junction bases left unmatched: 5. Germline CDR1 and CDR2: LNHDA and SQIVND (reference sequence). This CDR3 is CASSRGQLANYGYTF. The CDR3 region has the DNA TGTGCCAGTAGTAGGGGACAGCTAGCTAACTATGGCTACACCTTC.

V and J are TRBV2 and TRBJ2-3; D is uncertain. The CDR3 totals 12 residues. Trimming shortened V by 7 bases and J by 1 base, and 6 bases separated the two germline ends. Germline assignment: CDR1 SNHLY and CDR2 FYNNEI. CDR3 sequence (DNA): TGTGCCAGCACGTCCCGCACAGATACGCAGTATTTT. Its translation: CASTSRTDTQYF.

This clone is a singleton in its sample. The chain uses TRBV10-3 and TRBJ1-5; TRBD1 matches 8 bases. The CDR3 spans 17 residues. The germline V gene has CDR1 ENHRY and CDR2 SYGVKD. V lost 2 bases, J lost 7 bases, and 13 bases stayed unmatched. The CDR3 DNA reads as TGTGCCATCAGTGAGAGAGGAGAGGCAGGGGGCGGACAGCCCCAGCATTTT. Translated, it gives CAISERGEAGGGQPQHF.

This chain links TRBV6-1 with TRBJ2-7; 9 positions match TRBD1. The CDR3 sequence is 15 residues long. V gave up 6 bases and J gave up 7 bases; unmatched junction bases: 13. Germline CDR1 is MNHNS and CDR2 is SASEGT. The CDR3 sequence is CASRGDRVHRGEQYF. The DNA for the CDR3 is TGTGCCAGCAGAGGGGACAGGGTCCATCGAGGGGAGCAGTACTTC.

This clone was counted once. The CDR3 nucleotides are TGTGCCAGCAGCTTAGTCGGGGCTAGCGGCTACGAGCAGTACTTC. Its translation is CASSLVGASGYEQYF. The rearrangement links TRBV7-3 to TRBJ2-7; 7 bases match TRBD2. Germline trimming cut 2 bases from V and 3 bases from J; bases unmatched to any gene: 7. The CDR3 length is 15 residues. From germline, CDR1 is SGHTA and CDR2 FQGTGA. The whole variable domain, filled in from reference TRBV7-3 and TRBJ2-7, reads GAGVSQTPSNKVTEKGKYVELRCDPISGHTALYWYRQSLGQGPEFLIYFQGTGAADDSGLPNDRFFAVRPEGSVSTLKIQRTERGDSAVYLCASSLVGASGYEQYFGPGTRLTVT.

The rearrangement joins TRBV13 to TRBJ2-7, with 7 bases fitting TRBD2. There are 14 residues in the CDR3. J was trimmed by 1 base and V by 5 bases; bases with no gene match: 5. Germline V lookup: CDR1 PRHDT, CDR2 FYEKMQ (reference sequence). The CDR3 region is CASSGASGSYEQYF. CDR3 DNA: TGTGCCAGCAGCGGGGCTAGCGGATCCTACGAGCAGTACTTC.

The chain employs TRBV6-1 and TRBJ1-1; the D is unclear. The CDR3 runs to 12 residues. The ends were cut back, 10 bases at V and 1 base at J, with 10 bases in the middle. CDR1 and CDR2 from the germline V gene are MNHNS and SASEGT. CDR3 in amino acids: CATYYPNTEAFF. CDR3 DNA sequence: TGTGCCACGTACTACCCGAACACTGAAGCTTTCTTT.

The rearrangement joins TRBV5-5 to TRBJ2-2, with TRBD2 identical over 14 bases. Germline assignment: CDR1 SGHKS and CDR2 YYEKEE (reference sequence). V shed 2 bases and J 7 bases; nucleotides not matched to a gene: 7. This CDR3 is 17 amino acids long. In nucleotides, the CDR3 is TGTGCCAGCAGCTTCGGACTAGCGGGAGGTTGGAACGGGGAGCTGTTTTTT. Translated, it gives CASSFGLAGGWNGELFF.

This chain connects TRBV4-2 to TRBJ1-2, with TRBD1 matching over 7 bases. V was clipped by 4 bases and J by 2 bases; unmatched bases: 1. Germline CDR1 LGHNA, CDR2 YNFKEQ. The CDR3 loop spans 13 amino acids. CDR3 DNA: TGTGCCAGCAGCCCGGACAGGAACTATGGCTACACCTTC. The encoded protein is CASSPDRNYGYTF.

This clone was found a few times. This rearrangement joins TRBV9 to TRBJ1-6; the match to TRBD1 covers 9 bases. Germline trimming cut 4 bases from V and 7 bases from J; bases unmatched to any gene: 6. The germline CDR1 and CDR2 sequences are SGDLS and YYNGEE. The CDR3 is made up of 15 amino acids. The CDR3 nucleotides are TGTGCCAGCAGCCAAACCGGGACAGGGAATTCACCCCTCCACTTT. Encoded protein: CASSQTGTGNSPLHF.

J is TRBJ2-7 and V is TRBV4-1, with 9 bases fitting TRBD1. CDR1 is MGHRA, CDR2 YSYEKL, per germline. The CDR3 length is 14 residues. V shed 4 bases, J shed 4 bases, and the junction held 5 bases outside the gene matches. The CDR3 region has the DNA TGCGCCAGCAGCCGCGGGACAGGGAGTTACGAGCAGTACTTC. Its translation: CASSRGTGSYEQYF.

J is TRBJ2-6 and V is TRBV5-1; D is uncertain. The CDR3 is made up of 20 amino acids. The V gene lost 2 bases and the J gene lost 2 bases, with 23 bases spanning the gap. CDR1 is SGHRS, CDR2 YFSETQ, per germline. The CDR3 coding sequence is TGCGCCAGCAGCTTTAAAATTCCGGGTGATATTAAAACTGGGGCCAACGTCCTGACTTTC. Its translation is CASSFKIPGDIKTGANVLTF.

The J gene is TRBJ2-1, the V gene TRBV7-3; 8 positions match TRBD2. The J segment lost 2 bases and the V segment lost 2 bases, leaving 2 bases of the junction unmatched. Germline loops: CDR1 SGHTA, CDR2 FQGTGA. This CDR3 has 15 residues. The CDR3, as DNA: TGTGCCAGCAGCTTAGGGACTAGTACCTACAATGAGCAGTTCTTC. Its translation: CASSLGTSTYNEQFF.

CDR3 loop: CASSESSYPGELFF. The CDR3 DNA reads as TGCGCCAGCAGTGAATCTAGCTACCCCGGGGAGCTGTTTTTT. The gene calls are TRBV10-1 and TRBJ2-2; D possibly corresponds to TRBD2 (5 bases). The CDR3 extends over 14 amino acids. V was cut by 3 bases and J by 6 bases, with 11 bases left in between. The germline V gene encodes CDR1 WNHNN and CDR2 SYGVQD (reference sequence).

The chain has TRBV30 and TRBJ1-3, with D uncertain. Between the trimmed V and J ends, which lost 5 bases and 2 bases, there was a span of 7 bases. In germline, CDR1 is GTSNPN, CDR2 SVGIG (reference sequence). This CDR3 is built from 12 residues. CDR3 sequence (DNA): TGTGCCTGGTCACGAGCTGGAAACACCATATATTTT. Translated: CAWSRAGNTIYF.

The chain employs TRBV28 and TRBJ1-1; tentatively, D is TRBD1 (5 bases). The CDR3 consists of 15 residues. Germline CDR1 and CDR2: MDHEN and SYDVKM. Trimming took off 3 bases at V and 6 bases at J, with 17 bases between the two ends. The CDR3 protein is CASSFSRGGTPEAFF. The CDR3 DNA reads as TGTGCCAGCAGTTTCTCCCGGGGAGGGACGCCTGAAGCTTTCTTT.

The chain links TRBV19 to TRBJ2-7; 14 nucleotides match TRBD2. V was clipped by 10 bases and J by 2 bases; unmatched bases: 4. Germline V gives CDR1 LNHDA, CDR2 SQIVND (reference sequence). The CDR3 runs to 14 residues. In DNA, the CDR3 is TGTGCCACTAGACTAGCGGGAGGGCCCTACGAGCAGTACTTC. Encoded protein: CATRLAGGPYEQYF.

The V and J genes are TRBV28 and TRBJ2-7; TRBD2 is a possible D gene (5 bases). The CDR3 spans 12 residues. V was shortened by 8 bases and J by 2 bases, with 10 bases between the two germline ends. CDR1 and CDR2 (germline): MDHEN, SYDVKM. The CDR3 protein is CASGEPTYEQYF. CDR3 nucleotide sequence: TGTGCCAGCGGGGAGCCGACCTACGAGCAGTACTTC.

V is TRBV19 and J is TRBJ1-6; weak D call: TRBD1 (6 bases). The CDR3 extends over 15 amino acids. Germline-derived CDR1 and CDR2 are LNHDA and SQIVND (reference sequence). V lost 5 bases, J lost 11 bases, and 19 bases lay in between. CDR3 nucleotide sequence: TGTGCCAGTAGTGCCGACAGGCAACGGGGAGCACCCCTCCACTTT. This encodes CASSADRQRGAPLHF. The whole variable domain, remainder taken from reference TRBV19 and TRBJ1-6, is DGGITQSPKYLFRKEGQNVTLSCEQNLNHDAMYWYRQDPGQGLRLIYYSQIVNDFQKGDIAEGYSVSREKKESFPLTVTSAQKNPTAFYLCASSADRQRGAPLHFGNGTRLTVT.

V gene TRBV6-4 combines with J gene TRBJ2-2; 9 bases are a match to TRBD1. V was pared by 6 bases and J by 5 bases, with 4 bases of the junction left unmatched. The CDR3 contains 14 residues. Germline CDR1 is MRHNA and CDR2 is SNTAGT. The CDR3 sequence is CASREQGATGELFF. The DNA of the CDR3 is TGTGCCAGCAGAGAACAGGGGGCGACCGGGGAGCTGTTTTTT.

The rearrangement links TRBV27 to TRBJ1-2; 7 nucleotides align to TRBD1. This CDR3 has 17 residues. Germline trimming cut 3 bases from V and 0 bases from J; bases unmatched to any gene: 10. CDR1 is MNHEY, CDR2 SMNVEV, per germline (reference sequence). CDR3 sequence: CASSFHVRGQTNYGYTF. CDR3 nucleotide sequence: TGTGCCAGCAGTTTTCATGTTAGGGGACAGACTAACTATGGCTACACCTTC.

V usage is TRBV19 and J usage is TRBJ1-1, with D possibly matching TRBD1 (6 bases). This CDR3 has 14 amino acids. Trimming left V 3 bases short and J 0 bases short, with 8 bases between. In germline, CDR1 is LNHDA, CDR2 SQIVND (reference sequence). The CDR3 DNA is TGTGCCAGTAGTATCCAGGGGTTGAACACTGAAGCTTTCTTT. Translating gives CASSIQGLNTEAFF.